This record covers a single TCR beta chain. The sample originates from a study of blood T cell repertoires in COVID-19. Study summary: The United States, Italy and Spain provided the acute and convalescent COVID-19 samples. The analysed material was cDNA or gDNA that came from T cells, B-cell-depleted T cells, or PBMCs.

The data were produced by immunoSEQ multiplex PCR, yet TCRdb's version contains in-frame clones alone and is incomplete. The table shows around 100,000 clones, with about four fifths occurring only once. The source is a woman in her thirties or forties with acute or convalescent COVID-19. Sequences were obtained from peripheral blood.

CDR3 in DNA: TGTGCCATCAGTGAGTTGGTTGGACAGGGTGGCTACACCTTC. Encoded protein: CAISELVGQGGYTF. The chain carries TRBV10-3 and TRBJ1-2, with 8 bases lining up with TRBD1. CDR3 length: 14 residues. Germline CDR1 ENHRY, CDR2 SYGVKD. J gave up 7 bases and V 1 base, and 5 bases lay outside the gene matches.